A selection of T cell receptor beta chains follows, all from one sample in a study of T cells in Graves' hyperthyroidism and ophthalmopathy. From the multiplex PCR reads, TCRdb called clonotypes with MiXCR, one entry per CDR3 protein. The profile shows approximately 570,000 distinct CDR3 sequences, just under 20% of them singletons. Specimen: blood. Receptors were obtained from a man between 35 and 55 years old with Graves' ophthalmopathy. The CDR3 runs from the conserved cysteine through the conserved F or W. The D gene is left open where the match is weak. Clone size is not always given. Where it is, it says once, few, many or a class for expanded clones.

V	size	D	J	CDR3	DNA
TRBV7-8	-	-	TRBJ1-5	CASSLIGPQHF	TGTGCCAGCAGCTTAATTGGGCCCCAGCATTTT
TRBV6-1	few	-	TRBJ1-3	CASKTSRGISGNTIYF	TGTGCCAGCAAAACGAGCCGGGGCATCTCTGGAAACACCATATATTTT
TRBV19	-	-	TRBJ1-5	CASSMRRQENQPQHF	TGTGCCAGTAGTATGAGGCGTCAAGAAAATCAGCCCCAGCATTTT
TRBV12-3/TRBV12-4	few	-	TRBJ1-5	CATSGGGNLGQPQHF	TGTGCCACCTCTGGGGGGGGGAATTTGGGTCAGCCCCAGCATTTT
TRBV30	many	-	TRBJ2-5	CAWRPPGAETQYF	TGTGCCTGGAGACCTCCCGGAGCGGAGACCCAGTACTTC
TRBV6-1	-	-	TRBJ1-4	CASCIDRRNEKLFF	TGTGCCAGCTGTATAGACAGGAGGAATGAAAAACTGTTTTTT
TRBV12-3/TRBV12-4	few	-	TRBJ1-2	CASSFLQGRDYGYTF	TGTGCCAGCAGTTTTTTGCAGGGTAGGGACTATGGCTACACCTTC
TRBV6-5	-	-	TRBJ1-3	CASRTLSGNTIYF	TGTGCCAGCAGGACTCTTTCTGGAAACACCATATATTTT
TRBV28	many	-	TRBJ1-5	CASSFGSTNQPQHF	TGTGCCAGCAGTTTCGGCAGTACTAATCAGCCCCAGCATTTT
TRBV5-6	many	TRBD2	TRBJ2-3	CASSLAGAGGADTQYF	TGTGCCAGCAGCTTGGCCGGAGCGGGAGGGGCAGATACGCAGTATTTT
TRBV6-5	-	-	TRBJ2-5	CASSYSSGGGQYF	TGTGCCAGCAGTTACTCCTCCGGGGGTGGCCAGTACTTC
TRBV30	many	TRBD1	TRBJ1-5	CAWSEGRGGRQPQHF	TGTGCCTGGAGTGAGGGGAGAGGGGGCAGACAGCCCCAGCATTTT
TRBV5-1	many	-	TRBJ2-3	CASSLASTSTDTQYF	TGCGCCAGCAGCTTGGCCAGTACTAGCACAGATACGCAGTATTTT
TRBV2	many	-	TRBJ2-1	CASTYNNEQFF	TGTGCCAGCACTTATAACAATGAGCAGTTCTTC
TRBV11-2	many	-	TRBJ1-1	CASSRGGRGPMNTEAFF	TGTGCCAGCAGTAGGGGGGGCAGGGGACCTATGAACACTGAAGCTTTCTTT
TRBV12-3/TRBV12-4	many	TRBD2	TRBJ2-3	CASMSAGGTDTQYF	TGTGCCAGCATGTCGGCGGGGGGCACAGATACGCAGTATTTT
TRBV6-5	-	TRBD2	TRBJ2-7	CASSYPTSGRTYEQYF	TGTGCCAGCAGTTACCCGACTAGCGGGAGAACCTACGAGCAGTACTTC
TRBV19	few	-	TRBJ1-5	CASSIKDGRNQPQHF	TGTGCCAGTAGTATAAAAGACGGTCGCAATCAGCCCCAGCATTTT
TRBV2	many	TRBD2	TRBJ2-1	CAIVAGVIYNEQFF	TGTGCCATCGTAGCGGGAGTGATCTACAATGAGCAGTTCTTC
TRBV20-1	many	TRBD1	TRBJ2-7	CSAGGLRDSYEQYF	TGCAGTGCTGGAGGCCTCCGGGACAGCTACGAGCAGTACTTC
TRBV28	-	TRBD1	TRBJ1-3	CASLAGQYGNTIYF	TGTGCCAGTCTTGCGGGACAGTATGGAAACACCATATATTTT
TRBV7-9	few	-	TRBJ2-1	CASSPPGFWEQFF	TGTGCCAGCAGCCCCCCCGGGTTCTGGGAGCAGTTCTTC
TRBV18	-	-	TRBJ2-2	CASSYHTFPNTGELFF	TGTGCCAGCTCTTACCATACCTTCCCGAACACCGGGGAGCTGTTTTTT